The rows below give T cell receptor beta chains drawn from one sample of a study of immune evolution from preneoplasia to lung adenocarcinoma. Assay: immunoSEQ multiplex PCR; the TCRdb copy retains only in-frame clones and omits some. The table shows 11,000 to 15,000 clones, with less than 90% occurring only once. Sample: FFPE lung adenocarcinoma in situ tissue. These receptors were taken from a donor older than 65 with lung adenocarcinoma. Each CDR3 is given with its conserved first and last residue. D genes are given only for firm matches. Clone size is not always given. Where it is, it says once, few, many or a class for expanded clones.

D | J | V | size | DNA | CDR3
NA | TRBJ1-2 | TRBV6-5 | few | TGTGCCAGCAGTTCTCGGACACCAAAACGCGGCTACACCTTC | CASSSRTPKRGYTF
TRBD2 | TRBJ2-3 | TRBV27 | NA | TGTGCCAGCAGTTTAGGAGCGGGAGGGACAGATACGCAGTATTTT | CASSLGAGGTDTQYF
TRBD1 | TRBJ2-7 | TRBV2 | NA | TGTGCCAGCACCATTAACCGGGACAGGGCCTACGAGCAGTACTTC | CASTINRDRAYEQYF
NA | TRBJ2-5 | TRBV28 | NA | TGTGCCAGCAGTTTGCGCGAAAACGATCGGGCAGGGGAGACCCAGTACTTC | CASSLRENDRAGETQYF
TRBD2 | TRBJ2-7 | TRBV30 | NA | TGTGCCTGGAGGGGAGCGGGAGGCCTGGCCTACGAGCAGTACTTC | CAWRGAGGLAYEQYF
NA | TRBJ2-7 | TRBV27 | NA | TGTGCCAGCAGGACCCCTGGCCAATACTACGAGCAGTACTTC | CASRTPGQYYEQYF
NA | TRBJ2-7 | TRBV11-2 | few | TGTGCCAGCAGCTTAGCGGGAGCCCACTACGAGCAGTACTTC | CASSLAGAHYEQYF
TRBD1 | TRBJ1-1 | TRBV5-6 | NA | TGTGCCAGCAGCACGGGACAGGAAGCTTTCTTT | CASSTGQEAFF
NA | TRBJ2-3 | TRBV5-1 | NA | TGCGCCAGCAGCTTGGCCTCGGCCAGCACAGATACGCAGTATTTT | CASSLASASTDTQYF
TRBD2 | TRBJ2-1 | TRBV7-2 | once | TGTGCCAGCAGCTTAAGTCTAGCGGGAGGCTACAATGAGCAGTTCTTC | CASSLSLAGGYNEQFF
NA | TRBJ2-3 | TRBV7-9 | NA | TGTGCCAGCAGCCCTCGGGTCCGGGTTTCTCGGACAGATACGCAGTATTTT | CASSPRVRVSRTDTQYF
NA | TRBJ2-4 | TRBV27 | few | TGTGCCAGCAGTAGCCGAGACACGGCGATGGTTCAGTACTTC | CASSSRDTAMVQYF
NA | TRBJ2-1 | TRBV19 | NA | TGTGCCAGTAGTAGTCAAAAGGGGTATGAGCAGTTCTTC | CASSSQKGYEQFF
TRBD1 | TRBJ1-2 | TRBV6-1 | NA | TGTGCCAGCAGTGCCCCCGCGACAGGGGCTAACTATGGCTACACCTTC | CASSAPATGANYGYTF
TRBD2 | TRBJ2-1 | TRBV7-2 | NA | TGTGCCAGCAGCTCCACCGCGGGAGGCTACAATGAGCAGTTCTTC | CASSSTAGGYNEQFF
TRBD2 | TRBJ2-1 | TRBV19 | NA | TGTGCCAGTAGTATACGACTAGCTGTTCCGGAGCAGTTCTTC | CASSIRLAVPEQFF
NA | TRBJ2-5 | TRBV2 | few | TGTGCCAGCAGTGAAGAGAGGGAGACCCAGTACTTC | CASSEERETQYF
TRBD1 | TRBJ2-7 | TRBV5-1 | NA | TGCGCCAGCAGCTTCTCCGACAGGGAAGGCGAGCAGTACTTC | CASSFSDREGEQYF
NA | TRBJ2-3 | TRBV7-6 | NA | TGTGCCAGCAGCCCCCTGAGCATCACAGATACGCAGTATTTT | CASSPLSITDTQYF
TRBD1 | TRBJ2-5 | TRBV30 | NA | TGTGCCTGGAGTCCCGGACAGGCCGTACGGGAGACCCAGTACTTC | CAWSPGQAVRETQYF
NA | TRBJ1-3 | TRBV30 | NA | TGTGCCTGGAGTGTACTATTCGGGGAATCCGGAAACACCATATATTTT | CAWSVLFGESGNTIYF
NA | TRBJ2-1 | TRBV30 | NA | TGTGCCTGGAGTCCGGGCGTAGGGACCTGGGCAATGGGCAATGAGCAGTTCTTC | CAWSPGVGTWAMGNEQFF
NA | TRBJ1-4 | TRBV28 | NA | TGTGCCAGCAGTTACGGAGGAGGTGACGAAAAACTGTTTTTT | CASSYGGGDEKLFF
NA | TRBJ2-3 | TRBV27 | once | TGTGCCAGCAGTTTAGGGTATACGCAGTATTTT | CASSLGYTQYF
TRBD2 | TRBJ2-1 | TRBV5-1 | NA | TGCGCCAGCAGCTTGGGTCTAGCGGTCGCCTACAATGAGCAGTTCTTC | CASSLGLAVAYNEQFF
NA | TRBJ2-5 | TRBV4-1 | NA | TGCGCCAGCAGCCAAGATTTGGAAGAGACCCAGTACTTC | CASSQDLEETQYF
NA | TRBJ2-3 | TRBV12-1 | NA | TGTGCCAGCAGCTTTGAAGGCGGGACAGGGAGGAGGGATACGCAGTATTTT | CASSFEGGTGRRDTQYF
NA | TRBJ1-2 | TRBV6-1 | NA | TGTGCCAGCAGTGAAGGGGGTGATCGACGTGGCTACACCTTC | CASSEGGDRRGYTF
NA | TRBJ1-3 | TRBV7-9 | NA | TGTGCCAGCAGTGCTGCAGGACAGATCAACACCATATATTTT | CASSAAGQINTIYF
TRBD2 | TRBJ2-3 | TRBV14 | NA | TGTGCCAGCAGCCAGGGACTAACGGCAGATACGCAGTATTTT | CASSQGLTADTQYF
TRBD2 | TRBJ2-3 | TRBV28 | once | TGTGCCAGCATGGGACTAGATTACGATACGCAGTATTTT | CASMGLDYDTQYF
NA | TRBJ1-4 | TRBV5-6 | NA | TGTGCCAGCAGCTTGCTGAATGAAAAACTGTTTTTT | CASSLLNEKLFF
TRBD1 | TRBJ2-3 | TRBV10-3 | NA | TGTGCCGCCGGGACAGGGAGCACAGATACGCAGTATTTT | CAAGTGSTDTQYF
NA | TRBJ2-1 | TRBV28 | NA | TGTGCCAGCAGTTTATTGATAGCAAGGGGTTACAATGAGCAGTTCTTC | CASSLLIARGYNEQFF
NA | TRBJ2-5 | TRBV6-6 | NA | TGTGCCAGCAGTTACTCGTTCGGAGAGACCCAGTACTTC | CASSYSFGETQYF
NA | TRBJ1-2 | TRBV5-1 | NA | TGCGCCAGCAGCGTAGACAGGTATAACTATGGCTACACCTTC | CASSVDRYNYGYTF
NA | TRBJ1-2 | TRBV9 | NA | TGTGCCAGCACCCCGCGAGGGGAGAGTGGCTACACCTTC | CASTPRGESGYTF
TRBD1 | TRBJ1-1 | TRBV19 | NA | TGTGCCAGTAGTATTACAGGGGGCTCCGCTGAAGCTTTCTTT | CASSITGGSAEAFF
TRBD2 | TRBJ2-3 | TRBV4-2 | NA | TGTGCCAGCAGCCAAGATCCGAGCGGGAGCGATACGCAGTATTTT | CASSQDPSGSDTQYF
NA | TRBJ1-2 | TRBV6-5 | NA | TGTGCCAGCAAGCTGGGGCTATCGAATGGGGGCTACACCTTC | CASKLGLSNGGYTF
TRBD1 | TRBJ1-5 | TRBV6-1 | NA | TGTGCCAGCAGTGCCGGGACAGGGAATTCTGGCAATCAGCCCCAGCATTTT | CASSAGTGNSGNQPQHF
NA | TRBJ1-1 | TRBV9 | NA | TGTGCCAGCAGCTTAAATTTAGGGACTGAAGCTTTCTTT | CASSLNLGTEAFF
TRBD2 | TRBJ2-1 | TRBV9 | NA | TGTGCCAGCAGCGGAGGACTAGCGGGAGTCTACAATGAGCAGTTCTTC | CASSGGLAGVYNEQFF
TRBD2 | TRBJ2-1 | TRBV6-5 | few | TGTGCCAGCATTCAAGCAGCGGGGGATGAGCAGTTCTTC | CASIQAAGDEQFF
TRBD1 | TRBJ1-1 | TRBV23-1 | NA | TGCGCCAGCAGTCGGGGACAGGTAGAAGCTTTCTTT | CASSRGQVEAFF
TRBD2 | TRBJ2-3 | TRBV18 | NA | TGTGCCAGCTCACCTAGCGGGAGGGGCCCAGATACGCAGTATTTT | CASSPSGRGPDTQYF
NA | TRBJ2-1 | TRBV5-1 | NA | TGCGCCAGCAGCGAGGGTGACTACAATGAGCAGTTCTTC | CASSEGDYNEQFF
TRBD1 | TRBJ1-2 | TRBV28 | NA | TGTGTCAGCAGTAGGGACAGGGTGAGCTATGGCTACACCTTC | CVSSRDRVSYGYTF
NA | TRBJ2-5 | TRBV4-1 | NA | TGCGCCAGCAGCCAAGTGCAGGGCAGAGAAAAGACCCAGTACTTC | CASSQVQGREKTQYF
NA | TRBJ1-2 | TRBV20-1 | NA | TGCATGGGTCGGTCCCGCTTTGGCTACACCTTC | CMGRSRFGYTF
NA | TRBJ2-1 | TRBV20-1 | NA | TGCAGTGCTAGGAGGGAATATGAGCAGTTCTTC | CSARREYEQFF
NA | TRBJ2-7 | TRBV11-2 | NA | TGTGCCAGCAGCTTTGGCGCAGGGTGGAACTACGAGCAGTACTTC | CASSFGAGWNYEQYF
NA | TRBJ2-7 | TRBV15 | NA | TGTGCCACCAGCGGCGGACAGACCTACGAGCAGTACTTC | CATSGGQTYEQYF
NA | TRBJ1-1 | TRBV5-1 | NA | TGCGCCAGCAGCGGCGACAGGAACACTGAAGCTTTCTTT | CASSGDRNTEAFF